The rows below give T cell receptor beta chains drawn from one sample of a study of blood T cells in healthy people across ages. TCRdb reprocessed the 5' RACE reads via MiXCR and lists one record per CDR3 protein. The data show approximately 1.5 million distinct CDR3 sequences, less than 45% seen once. The sample taken for sequencing was blood. The receptors were sampled from a woman between 18 and 30 years old in good health. CDR3s include the opening cysteine and the closing phenylalanine or tryptophan. Each record gives: J gene, clone size, D gene, V gene, CDR3 DNA, CDR3 protein. A D gene is named only where the DNA matches it firmly. Expanded clones are given a class, and other clones once, few, many or no size at all.

J: TRBJ2-1; size: .; D: TRBD2; V: TRBV15; DNA: TGTGCCACCAGCAGAACCCCTCAGCGGGGCCTCAATGAGCAGTTCTTC; CDR3: CATSRTPQRGLNEQFF
J: TRBJ2-2; size: .; D: .; V: TRBV2; DNA: TGTGCCAGCAGCCCGGAATCTTACGCCGGGGAGCTGTTTTTT; CDR3: CASSPESYAGELFF
J: TRBJ1-2; size: .; D: .; V: TRBV6-2/TRBV6-3; DNA: TGTGCCAGCAGTTACTCGATTCTGGAAAGTTATGGCTACACCTTC; CDR3: CASSYSILESYGYTF
J: TRBJ1-1; size: .; D: .; V: TRBV27; DNA: TGTGCCAGCAGTTTTGGGCCAGGGAACACTGAAGCTTTCTTT; CDR3: CASSFGPGNTEAFF
J: TRBJ1-1; size: .; D: TRBD1; V: TRBV29-1; DNA: TGCAGCGTTAAGGGACAGCTGAACACTGAAGCTTTCTTT; CDR3: CSVKGQLNTEAFF
J: TRBJ2-3; size: few; D: .; V: TRBV12-5; DNA: TGTGCTAGTGGTTTTGGCAGGGACACAGATACGCAGTATTTT; CDR3: CASGFGRDTDTQYF
J: TRBJ2-7; size: few; D: .; V: TRBV12-3/TRBV12-4; DNA: TGTGCCAGCAATCCACTAGGAGTCCCCTACGAGCAGTACTTC; CDR3: CASNPLGVPYEQYF
J: TRBJ2-7; size: .; D: .; V: TRBV29-1; DNA: TGCAGCGTTGAAGACAGCTTACAAGAGGCCCAGTACTTC; CDR3: CSVEDSLQEAQYF
J: TRBJ2-7; size: few; D: .; V: TRBV6-2/TRBV6-3; DNA: TGTGCCAGCAGTTACGGGTCCTTGAGATTTATCTACGAGCAGTACTTC; CDR3: CASSYGSLRFIYEQYF
J: TRBJ1-2; size: few; D: .; V: TRBV12-3/TRBV12-4; DNA: TGTGCCAGCAGTTTGGGGGCGAAAAACTATGGCTACACCTTC; CDR3: CASSLGAKNYGYTF
J: TRBJ2-7; size: .; D: TRBD2; V: TRBV29-1; DNA: TGCAGCGTTGGGAGGGCGGGGGGCATAACCTACAATGAGCAGTACTTC; CDR3: CSVGRAGGITYNEQYF
J: TRBJ2-3; size: few; D: TRBD1; V: TRBV5-5; DNA: TGTGCCAGCGGCAGGGGGACAGTCACAGATACGCAGTATTTT; CDR3: CASGRGTVTDTQYF
J: TRBJ2-3; size: few; D: .; V: TRBV4-2; DNA: TGTGCCAGCAGCCACGAGGGTAGAAGCACAGATACGCAGTATTTT; CDR3: CASSHEGRSTDTQYF
J: TRBJ2-7; size: .; D: .; V: TRBV7-2; DNA: TGTGCCAGCAGCTTAGGGGTCAGTTACTCCTACGAGCAGTACTTC; CDR3: CASSLGVSYSYEQYF
J: TRBJ2-5; size: few; D: .; V: TRBV2; DNA: TGTGCCACCCACTCGCCAGACCAAGAGACCCAGTACTTC; CDR3: CATHSPDQETQYF
J: TRBJ2-2; size: many; D: .; V: TRBV2; DNA: TGTGCCAGCAGCGGGGACACCGGGGAGCTGTTTTTT; CDR3: CASSGDTGELFF
J: TRBJ2-7; size: .; D: .; V: TRBV11-2; DNA: TGTGCCAGCAGCTTAGAGTTGGAACGGGTTTACGAGCAGTACTTC; CDR3: CASSLELERVYEQYF
J: TRBJ1-5; size: .; D: .; V: TRBV20-1; DNA: TGCAGTGCTAGTGTGGACAACAATCAGCCCCAGCATTTT; CDR3: CSASVDNNQPQHF
J: TRBJ2-1; size: few; D: .; V: TRBV3-1; DNA: TGTGCCAGCAGCCAAGTCCTAGTGGGGGTTGAGCAGTTCTTC; CDR3: CASSQVLVGVEQFF
J: TRBJ2-3; size: .; D: TRBD1; V: TRBV7-2; DNA: TGTGCCAGCAGCAAGGGACAGTATACCGATACGCAGTATTTT; CDR3: CASSKGQYTDTQYF
J: TRBJ1-2; size: .; D: .; V: TRBV29-1; DNA: TGCAGCCCCAACTTAATCCGGGGGAATGGCTACACCTTC; CDR3: CSPNLIRGNGYTF
J: TRBJ1-2; size: few; D: .; V: TRBV9; DNA: TGTGCCAGCAGCGCTCCCGTGATTGGGCTGCCTTACACCTTC; CDR3: CASSAPVIGLPYTF
J: TRBJ1-5; size: .; D: TRBD1; V: TRBV20-1; DNA: TGCAGTGCAACGGACAGGGAGATAATGGGGGATCAGCCCCAGCATTTT; CDR3: CSATDREIMGDQPQHF
J: TRBJ2-2; size: few; D: TRBD2; V: TRBV4-3; DNA: TGCGCCAGCAGCCAAGATCGAAGAGCGGGGGTTAACACCGGGGAGCTGTTTTTT; CDR3: CASSQDRRAGVNTGELFF
J: TRBJ2-7; size: few; D: TRBD1; V: TRBV2; DNA: TGTGCCAGCAGTGCGGGACAGGGTCGGGAGCAGTACTTC; CDR3: CASSAGQGREQYF
J: TRBJ1-1; size: .; D: .; V: TRBV7-8; DNA: TGTGCCAGCAGCTTAGCGATAGGGGGGAACAGCAAAGCTTTCTTT; CDR3: CASSLAIGGNSKAFF
J: TRBJ1-5; size: few; D: .; V: TRBV12-3/TRBV12-4; DNA: TGTGCCAGCAGTACAGGTTCGGGTGGGCCCCAGCATTTT; CDR3: CASSTGSGGPQHF
J: TRBJ2-2; size: .; D: .; V: TRBV5-1; DNA: TGCGCCAGCACCACTCGACAGGTCTCGTTCTCCGGGGAGCTGTTTTTT; CDR3: CASTTRQVSFSGELFF
J: TRBJ2-3; size: few; D: .; V: TRBV4-3; DNA: TGCGCCAGCAGCCAACCCAGGGTGAGCACAGATACGCAGTATTTT; CDR3: CASSQPRVSTDTQYF
J: TRBJ2-1; size: .; D: TRBD2; V: TRBV7-3; DNA: TGTGCCAGCAGCGTGACTAGCGGGAGGCTTAATGAGCAGTTCTTC; CDR3: CASSVTSGRLNEQFF
J: TRBJ2-7; size: .; D: .; V: TRBV9; DNA: TGTGCCAGCAGCGTAGCTGGTCGGGGTACCGAGCAGTACTTC; CDR3: CASSVAGRGTEQYF
J: TRBJ1-2; size: .; D: .; V: TRBV20-1; DNA: TGCAGTGCTAGAGTAGGGGGGCGATTCTATGGCTACACCTTC; CDR3: CSARVGGRFYGYTF
J: TRBJ1-2; size: few; D: .; V: TRBV20-1; DNA: TGCAGTGCTAGCCGAGACCGACCGTATGGCTACACCTTC; CDR3: CSASRDRPYGYTF
J: TRBJ2-1; size: .; D: TRBD1; V: TRBV27; DNA: TGTGCCAGCAGTAGCCGGACAGGGCCGGATGAGCAGTTCTTC; CDR3: CASSSRTGPDEQFF
J: TRBJ1-1; size: .; D: .; V: TRBV28; DNA: TGTGCCAGCCTCAATGGCGGGCCTAAGAACACTGAAGCTTTCTTT; CDR3: CASLNGGPKNTEAFF
J: TRBJ2-5; size: .; D: .; V: TRBV7-9; DNA: TGTGCCAGCAACTACCTTGTAGGGAATGAGCAGTACTTC; CDR3: CASNYLVGNEQYF
J: TRBJ1-1; size: .; D: .; V: TRBV6-5; DNA: TGTGCCAGCAGGGAGTTTTTAGGGACACCGAACACTGAAGCTTTCTTT; CDR3: CASREFLGTPNTEAFF
J: TRBJ2-2; size: .; D: .; V: TRBV6-1; DNA: TGTGCCAGCAAGGGCTTAAACACCGGGGAGCTGTTTTTT; CDR3: CASKGLNTGELFF
J: TRBJ1-2; size: .; D: .; V: TRBV24-1; DNA: TGTGCCACCAGTGACCGGTATAACTATGGCTACACCTTC; CDR3: CATSDRYNYGYTF
J: TRBJ1-2; size: .; D: .; V: TRBV6-5; DNA: TGTGCCAGCGCCAGGAATCGGGGATATGGCTACACCTTC; CDR3: CASARNRGYGYTF
J: TRBJ1-1; size: .; D: .; V: TRBV5-1; DNA: TGCGCCAGCAGCTTGCCCTCAAGTAAGACTGAAGCTTTCTTT; CDR3: CASSLPSSKTEAFF
J: TRBJ2-3; size: many; D: TRBD1; V: TRBV7-2; DNA: TGTGCCAGCAGCCCAGACAGGGTAGGCACAGATACGCAGTATTTT; CDR3: CASSPDRVGTDTQYF
J: TRBJ2-3; size: .; D: TRBD2; V: TRBV20-1; DNA: TGCAGTGCTAGTCCCCCGACTAGCGTTACTAGCACAGATACGCAGTATTTT; CDR3: CSASPPTSVTSTDTQYF
J: TRBJ2-3; size: many; D: .; V: TRBV28; DNA: TGTGCCAGCAGCTTGGGGGGCGCCGGCACAGATACGCAGTATTTT; CDR3: CASSLGGAGTDTQYF
J: TRBJ2-3; size: few; D: TRBD2; V: TRBV7-2; DNA: TGTGCCAGCAGCTTAGGTCCCGGGACTAGTATCACAGATACGCAGTATTTT; CDR3: CASSLGPGTSITDTQYF
J: TRBJ2-7; size: few; D: .; V: TRBV10-3; DNA: TGTGCCATCAGAGACAGAGAAAATCTCTACGAGCAGTACTTC; CDR3: CAIRDRENLYEQYF
J: TRBJ2-1; size: few; D: TRBD2; V: TRBV20-1; DNA: TGCAGTGCTAGGCTACTAGCGGCGCCGAATGAGCAGTTCTTC; CDR3: CSARLLAAPNEQFF
J: TRBJ2-3; size: .; D: TRBD1; V: TRBV14; DNA: TGTGCCAGCAGCCTGTCGCCCACAGGGGGCCCCACAGATACGCAGTATTTT; CDR3: CASSLSPTGGPTDTQYF
J: TRBJ2-6; size: .; D: .; V: TRBV9; DNA: TGTGCCAGCGATAGGGGTGGGGCCAACGTCCTGACTTTC; CDR3: CASDRGGANVLTF
J: TRBJ2-7; size: .; D: .; V: TRBV29-1; DNA: TGCAGCGTTGCCCCTACTATGGGGGCAGCCTACGAGCAGTACTTC; CDR3: CSVAPTMGAAYEQYF
J: TRBJ2-3; size: .; D: TRBD2; V: TRBV4-1; DNA: TGCGCCAGCAGCCAACCGCCGGGGGGTACGCAGTATTTT; CDR3: CASSQPPGGTQYF
J: TRBJ2-3; size: .; D: .; V: TRBV7-2; DNA: TGTGCCAGCAGCTCCGACGAACACCGGATCACAGATACGCAGTATTTT; CDR3: CASSSDEHRITDTQYF
J: TRBJ2-7; size: few; D: .; V: TRBV29-1; DNA: TGCAGCGTTGAAGATGGAGGAACGTCGTCCTACAATGAGCAGTACTTC; CDR3: CSVEDGGTSSYNEQYF
J: TRBJ2-7; size: few; D: .; V: TRBV29-1; DNA: TGCAGCGGCCGGGCCAACTCCTACGAGCAGTACTTC; CDR3: CSGRANSYEQYF